This is a list of T cell receptor beta chains from one sample in a study of blood T cell repertoires in COVID-19. Measured with immunoSEQ multiplex PCR; TCRdb has only the in-frame clones, and not every one. The sample includes about 360,000 clones, more than 65% of them seen just once. Sequencing was done on a sample of peripheral blood. The source is a human donor with acute or convalescent COVID-19. The donor label of this sample is uncertain. The CDR3 runs from the conserved cysteine through the conserved F or W. The D gene is left open where the match is weak. Size is stated for part of the rows, as once, few or many counts, or as a class when the clone is expanded.

abundance	v_gene	d_gene	j_gene	CDR3aa	CDR3nt
few	TRBV6-5	-	TRBJ1-5	CASSPTGGNQPQHF	TGTGCCAGCAGCCCCACGGGGGGCAATCAGCCCCAGCATTTT
many	TRBV15	TRBD1	TRBJ1-2	CATRETGSYGYTF	TGTGCCACCAGAGAGACAGGGTCCTATGGCTACACCTTC
-	TRBV6-2/TRBV6-3	-	TRBJ1-2	CASSYLAGYGYTF	TGTGCCAGCAGTTACCTGGCTGGCTATGGCTACACCTTC
-	TRBV30	-	TRBJ2-7	CAWRGPPAYEQYF	TGTGCCTGGAGGGGGCCGCCAGCCTACGAGCAGTACTTC
-	TRBV6-1	TRBD1	TRBJ1-2	CASSEAPGQLYGYTF	TGTGCCAGCAGTGAAGCTCCGGGACAGCTCTATGGCTACACCTTC
-	TRBV18	-	TRBJ1-1	CASSPAGHPMNTEAFF	TGTGCCAGCTCACCAGCAGGACATCCAATGAACACTGAAGCTTTCTTT
-	TRBV18	TRBD1	TRBJ1-6	CASSPTDRPGGGPLHF	TGTGCCAGCTCACCTACGGACAGGCCTGGAGGGGGGCCCCTCCACTTT
-	TRBV7-6	-	TRBJ2-3	CASSNRQLDTQYF	TGTGCCAGCAGCAACCGACAGCTAGATACGCAGTATTTT
-	TRBV6-5	TRBD2	TRBJ2-3	CASLRSGSFTDTQYF	TGTGCCAGTCTACGCAGCGGGAGCTTCACAGATACGCAGTATTTT
-	TRBV9	-	TRBJ1-2	CASSVGTDYGYTF	TGTGCCAGCAGCGTAGGGACTGACTATGGCTACACCTTC